These 31 T cell receptor beta chains originate from one sample sequenced in a study of CD8 T cells in Susac syndrome. Random hexamers were used to reverse transcribe the RNA input (about 0.5 to 1 ug). From the immunoSEQ multiplex PCR reads, TCRdb called clonotypes with MiXCR, one entry per CDR3 protein. Among under 200,000 distinct CDR3 sequences listed, 90% to 95% were seen once. Specimen: CD4+ T cells from PBMCs. The receptor set was obtained from a human donor in good health.

The V gene is TRBV20-1, the J gene TRBJ2-7; TRBD2 matches 15 bases. The germline gives CDR1 DFQATT, CDR2 SNEGSKA (reference sequence). CDR3 length: 14 amino acids. Trimming removed 6 bases from V and 4 bases from J; junction bases left unmatched: 4. The CDR3 DNA reads TGCAGTGCCCTAGGGACTAGCGGGAGGTACGAGCAGTACGTC. Protein sequence: CSALGTSGRYEQYV.

The J gene is TRBJ2-3, the V gene TRBV29-1; 10 bases are shared with TRBD2. This CDR3 has 14 amino acids. J was trimmed by 6 bases and V by 4 bases; bases with no gene match: 7. CDR1 is SQVTM, CDR2 ANQGSEA, per germline. The CDR3 DNA reads TGCAGCGTTGTCCTAGCGGGGGACCGGGATACGCAGTATTTT. It encodes CSVVLAGDRDTQYF.

This chain links TRBV5-4 with TRBJ2-7, with D possibly being TRBD2 (6 bases). Per germline, CDR1 SGHNT and CDR2 YYREEE (reference sequence). The germline V and J ends were trimmed by 4 bases and 3 bases, with 17 bases remaining between them. The CDR3 extends over 15 amino acids. The CDR3 protein is CASSQAGLPGYEQYV. Here the CDR3 DNA reads TGTGCCAGCAGCCAAGCGGGCCTCCCCGGCTACGAGCAGTACGTC.

This chain joins TRBV29-1 and TRBJ2-2, with D perhaps TRBD1 (5 bases). Germline CDR1 reads SQVTM; CDR2 reads ANQGSEA. The CDR3 totals 15 residues. V was cut by 7 bases and J by 2 bases, with 17 bases left in between. DNA of the CDR3: TGCAGCGGATCCGGGTGGCAGGGTAACACCGGGGAGCTGTTTTTT. Its translation is CSGSGWQGNTGELFF.

V gene TRBV20-1 combines with J gene TRBJ2-1; 10 bases are shared with TRBD2. The V and J ends lost 6 bases and 10 bases, in that order; junction bases with no gene match: 9. In germline, CDR1 is DFQATT, CDR2 SNEGSKA (reference sequence). This CDR3 spans 13 amino acids. Here the CDR3 DNA reads TGCAGTGCCGAGCGGGAGGGCCTTCGAGAGCAGTTCTTC. Its translation is CSAEREGLREQFF.

This chain uses TRBV20-1 with TRBJ1-5; the D gene is possibly TRBD1 (6 bases). Trimming pared 5 bases from V and 5 bases from J, leaving 13 bases between. This CDR3 has 13 amino acids. The V gene's germline CDR1 is DFQATT and CDR2 SNEGSKA (reference sequence). CDR3 in amino acids: CSALTGPDQPQHF. CDR3 nucleotide sequence: TGCAGTGCTCTTACAGGGCCCGATCAGCCCCAGCATTTT.

The rearrangement uses TRBV30 and TRBJ1-2; the D is unclear. The V end lost 2 bases, the J end lost 4 bases, and 11 bases lay between the germline ends. CDR1 and CDR2 (germline): GTSNPN, SVGIG (reference sequence). CDR3 length: 13 residues. The CDR3 sequence is CAWSSTGSYGYTF. CDR3 DNA sequence: TGTGCCTGGAGTTCAACGGGTTCCTATGGCTACACCTTC.

V is TRBV19 and J is TRBJ1-2; D uncertain. The V end lost 3 bases, the J end lost 4 bases, and 15 bases lay between the germline ends. Germline V lookup: CDR1 LNHDA, CDR2 SQIVND (reference sequence). The length of the CDR3 is 15 residues. The CDR3, as DNA: TGTGCCAGTAGTATTAAGACGCATCTACCCTATGGCTACACCTTC. Protein sequence: CASSIKTHLPYGYTF. Full variable domain (outside the CDR3, taken from reference TRBV19 and TRBJ1-2): DGGITQSPKYLFRKEGQNVTLSCEQNLNHDAMYWYRQDPGQGLRLIYYSQIVNDFQKGDIAEGYSVSREKKESFPLTVTSAQKNPTAFYLCASSIKTHLPYGYTFGSGTRLTVV.

The chain has TRBV28 and TRBJ2-5; a weak D match, TRBD1 (5 bases). The CDR3 has 14 residues. Trimming took 6 bases from V and 2 from J, leaving 13 bases between them. Germline V gene sequence: CDR1 MDHEN, CDR2 SYDVKM. CDR3 loop: CASRRGDSQETQYF. The CDR3, as DNA: TGTGCCAGCAGAAGGGGCGACAGTCAAGAGACCCAGTACTTC. The full variable domain, in which reference TRBV28 and TRBJ2-5 provide the parts outside the CDR3, is DVKVTQSSRYLVKRTGEKVFLECVQDMDHENMFWYRQDPGLGLRLIYFSYDVKMKEKGDIPEGYSVSREKKERFSLILESASTNQTSMYLCASRRGDSQETQYFGPGTRLLVL.

The gene calls are TRBV7-9 and TRBJ2-7, with TRBD2 matching 11 bases. From germline, CDR1 is SEHNR and CDR2 FQNEAQ (reference sequence). The CDR3 spans 14 residues. V was clipped by 5 bases and J by 6 bases; unmatched bases: 6. DNA for the CDR3: TGTGCCAGCAGCGCCTCCGGGACTAGCGGCGAGCAGTACGTC. It is translated as CASSASGTSGEQYV.

The CDR3 spells CASSPPQGVGTIYF. In DNA form, the CDR3 reads TGTGCCAGTAGTCCCCCTCAGGGGGTTGGGACCATATATTTT. The rearrangement links TRBV19 to TRBJ1-3, with 7 bases aligning to TRBD1. CDR3 length: 14 residues. Per the germline V gene, CDR1 is LNHDA and CDR2 is SQIVND (reference sequence). V lost 5 bases, J lost 10 bases, and 11 bases stayed unmatched.

The chain is built from TRBV28 and TRBJ2-1, with 7 bases lining up with TRBD1. The V gene's germline CDR1 is MDHEN and CDR2 SYDVKM. V lost 6 bases to trimming and J lost 6 bases; unmatched junction nucleotides: 8. CDR3 length: 14 residues. The CDR3 DNA reads TGTGCCAGCAGGCCAGGACAGGTCATCAATGAGCAGTTCTTC. Its protein is CASRPGQVINEQFF.

The rearrangement uses TRBV25-1 and TRBJ1-2; D perhaps matches TRBD1 (6 bases). V was cut by 2 bases and J by 4 bases, with 8 bases left in between. This CDR3 region has 13 residues. CDR1 is MGHDK and CDR2 is SYGVNS in the germline V gene. Here the CDR3 reads CASSEGQLYGYTF. CDR3 DNA sequence: TGTGCCAGCAGTGAAGGACAGCTCTATGGCTACACCTTC.

The genes are TRBV5-6 and TRBJ2-2, with D unclear. V lost 2 bases, J lost 4 bases, and 9 bases lay in between. The length of the CDR3 is 14 residues. The V gene's germline CDR1 is SGHDT and CDR2 YYEEEE. Here the CDR3 DNA reads TGTGCCAGCAGCTTTGTGGTTGCCACCGGGGAGCTGTTTTTT. It translates to CASSFVVATGELFF.

This chain connects TRBV29-1 to TRBJ1-4; D is unresolved. This CDR3 is 12 amino acids long. CDR1 SQVTM and CDR2 ANQGSEA come from the germline V gene. Trimming took 6 bases from V and 5 from J, leaving 10 bases between them. Written as DNA, the CDR3 is TGCAGCGTCCGGCAACTAAATGAAAAACTGTTTTTT. Translating gives CSVRQLNEKLFF. The whole variable domain, remainder taken from reference TRBV29-1 and TRBJ1-4, is SAVISQKPSRDICQRGTSLTIQCQVDSQVTMMFWYRQQPGQSLTLIATANQGSEATYESGFVIDKFPISRPNLTFSTLTVSNMSPEDSSIYLCSVRQLNEKLFFGSGTQLSVL.

This chain links TRBV3-1 with TRBJ2-7; D not certain. Germline V lookup: CDR1 LGHDT, CDR2 YNNKEL (reference sequence). The CDR3 has 14 residues. The ends were cut back, 1 base at V and 0 bases at J, with 7 bases in the middle. CDR3 residues: CASSQGSVSYEQYF. The DNA of the CDR3 is TGTGCCAGCAGCCAAGGCTCAGTCTCCTACGAGCAGTACTTC.

The chain employs TRBV3-1 and TRBJ1-1; D not certain. CDR3 length equals 13 residues. V shed 3 bases and J shed 0 bases, with 5 bases lying between them. Germline V gene data show CDR1 as LGHDT and CDR2 as YNNKEL (reference sequence). CDR3 loop: CASSQAMNTEAFF. CDR3 nucleotide sequence: TGTGCCAGCAGCCAGGCCATGAACACTGAAGCTTTCTTT.

This clonotype has only a few counts. V is TRBV28 and J is TRBJ2-6; D is ambiguous. With 2 bases removed from V and 2 bases from J, the gap between germline ends came to 7 bases. Germline CDR1 MDHEN, CDR2 SYDVKM. The CDR3 loop spans 15 amino acids. As DNA, the CDR3 is TGTGCCAGCAGTTTAGCAGGACCTGGGGCCAACGTCCTGACTTTC. This encodes CASSLAGPGANVLTF.

The rearrangement uses TRBV3-1 and TRBJ2-1; D remains unclear. Trimming removed 2 bases at V and 9 bases at J, with 5 bases between. Germline V gives CDR1 LGHDT, CDR2 YNNKEL (reference sequence). The CDR3 contains 11 residues. CDR3 protein: CASSQPSEQFF. CDR3 coding DNA: TGTGCCAGCAGCCAACCCAGTGAGCAGTTCTTC.

The chain employs TRBV9 and TRBJ2-1, with 10 bases aligning to TRBD2. The CDR3 contains 18 residues. Germline-derived CDR1 and CDR2 are SGDLS and YYNGEE. J lost 8 bases, V lost 0 bases, and 14 bases had no gene match. The chain's CDR3 is CASSVEIRASGRADEQFF. CDR3 nucleotides: TGTGCCAGCAGCGTAGAGATTAGGGCTAGCGGGAGAGCGGATGAGCAGTTCTTC.

The chain combines TRBV6-2 or TRBV6-3 with TRBJ2-1; TRBD2 might be the D (6 bases). This CDR3 is built from 19 residues. Germline lookup yields CDR1 MNHEY and CDR2 SVGEGT. Trimming shortened V by 7 bases and J by 4 bases, and 29 bases separated the two germline ends. The CDR3 protein is CASTFDRERAPVIYNEQFF. CDR3 bases: TGTGCCAGCACCTTCGATCGGGAGAGGGCCCCCGTTATTTACAATGAGCAGTTCTTC.

The rearrangement joins TRBV4-3 to TRBJ1-6, with a weak D call TRBD1 (5 bases). Germline loops: CDR1 LGHNA, CDR2 YSLEER. V was pared by 4 bases and J by 7 bases, with 11 bases between. This CDR3 region has 14 residues. The CDR3 DNA reads TGCGCCAGCAGCCCGGGACCGCCAAATTCACCCCTCCACTTT. It is translated as CASSPGPPNSPLHF.

J is TRBJ2-2 and V is TRBV27; 8 positions match TRBD1. The CDR3 is made up of 16 amino acids. J gave up 6 bases and V 6 bases, and 12 bases lay outside the gene matches. Germline CDR1 reads MNHEY; CDR2 reads SMNVEV (reference sequence). This CDR3 is CASSDYGQGLSGELFF. In DNA form, the CDR3 reads TGTGCCAGCAGCGACTACGGACAGGGATTATCCGGGGAGCTGTTTTTT.

In this sample, this clonotype turned up once. V and J are TRBV2 and TRBJ2-3; a weak D match, TRBD1 (6 bases). The CDR3 is 13 amino acids. CDR1 and CDR2 (germline): SNHLY, FYNNEI. Trimming stripped 3 bases from V and 6 bases from J, with 10 bases between. CDR3 loop: CASSDQGLDTQYF. The CDR3 DNA follows: TGTGCCAGCAGTGACCAGGGGCTGGATACGCAGTATTTT. Full variable domain (rest looked up from reference TRBV2 and TRBJ2-3): EPEVTQTPSHQVTQMGQEVILRCVPISNHLYFYWYRQILGQKVEFLVSFYNNEISEKSEIFDDQFSVERPDGSNFTLKIRSTKLEDSAMYFCASSDQGLDTQYFGPGTRLTVL.

The gene calls are TRBV20-1 and TRBJ2-3; a possible D gene is TRBD1 (5 bases). V lost 4 bases and J 4 bases, leaving 9 bases between the germline ends. The germline gives CDR1 DFQATT, CDR2 SNEGSKA (reference sequence). The CDR3 has 12 residues. CDR3 region: CSANQGADTQYF. DNA of the CDR3: TGCAGTGCTAACCAGGGCGCAGATACGCAGTATTTT.

This chain connects TRBV18 to TRBJ2-5, with D unresolved. There are 15 residues in the CDR3. The V gene lost 3 bases and the J gene lost 1 base, with 12 bases spanning the gap. Germline V CDR1 and CDR2: KGHSH, LQKENI. The CDR3: CASSPRAAVQETQYF. DNA of the CDR3: TGTGCCAGCTCACCCCGCGCGGCGGTCCAAGAGACCCAGTACTTC.

This clonotype was detected only once. CDR3 loop: CATIIDRAAGEAFF. The CDR3 DNA follows: TGTGCCACCATTATCGACAGGGCGGCGGGTGAAGCTTTCTTT. The chain combines TRBV15 with TRBJ1-1; 7 bases are shared with TRBD1. Germline V gene sequence: CDR1 LNHNV, CDR2 YYDKDF (reference sequence). The CDR3 length is 14 residues. J was trimmed by 7 bases and V by 7 bases; bases with no gene match: 12. Looking up the rest from reference TRBV15 and TRBJ1-1 gives the full variable domain: DAMVIQNPRYQVTQFGKPVTLSCSQTLNHNVMYWYQQKSSQAPKLLFHYYDKDFNNEADTPDNFQSRRPNTSFCFLDIRSPGLGDTAMYLCATIIDRAAGEAFFGQGTRLTVV.

This clonotype was observed a few times. The CDR3 is CASSPQKDTQYF. For the CDR3, the DNA is TGTGCCAGCTCACCCCAAAAAGATACGCAGTATTTT. The chain recombines TRBV18 with TRBJ2-3; D not resolved. Germline V lookup: CDR1 KGHSH, CDR2 LQKENI. Deletions cut 3 bases from V and 5 bases from J, with 6 bases between. The CDR3 spans 12 residues.

The chain carries TRBV7-2 and TRBJ2-7; the match to TRBD1 covers 10 bases. The CDR3 extends over 15 amino acids. The germline CDR1 and CDR2 sequences are SGHTA and FQGNSA. J lost 0 bases, V lost 5 bases, and 4 bases had no gene match. The CDR3 region is CASSGRTGGSYEQYF. The CDR3 nucleotides are TGTGCCAGCAGCGGGCGGACAGGGGGCTCCTACGAGCAGTACTTC.

The rearrangement joins TRBV27 to TRBJ2-4, with 13 bases matching TRBD2. CDR1 and CDR2 (germline): MNHEY, SMNVEV (reference sequence). After removal of 6 bases from V and 9 bases from J, the junction contained 2 bases not matched to a gene. The CDR3 totals 13 residues. The CDR3 nucleotides are TGTGCCAGCAGGGGGACTAGCGGGACCATTCAGTACTTC. This codes for CASRGTSGTIQYF.

The chain uses TRBV7-9 and TRBJ2-5; D may be TRBD1 (6 bases). CDR3 size: 14 residues. Germline values: CDR1 SEHNR, CDR2 FQNEAQ (reference sequence). V dropped 5 bases and J dropped 3 bases, with 13 bases sitting between them. The CDR3 sequence: CASSARTAEETQYF. The DNA for the CDR3 is TGTGCCAGCAGCGCTAGGACAGCCGAAGAGACCCAGTACTTC.